This T cell receptor (beta chain) is drawn from a study of Tregs in tolerant kidney transplant recipients. Trimming removed 5 bases from V and 1 base from J, with 11 bases in between. CDR3 length: 14 amino acids. Germline V gives CDR1 LNHDA, CDR2 SQIVND (reference sequence). Recipients received nonmyeloablative bone marrow transplants from related graft donors, with transient mixed chimerism. Some clones are missing from TCRdb's copy, which holds only in-frame ones; the method was immunoSEQ multiplex PCR. Counted here are tens of thousands of clones, roughly nine tenths occurring once; the ten biggest clones make up roughly 15%.

The receptor comes from a human patient who received a combined kidney and bone marrow transplant. Some of these T cells may belong to the graft donor. The sequences come from CD8+ T cells from blood (PBMCs), collected 24 months after the transplant. This chain uses TRBV19 with TRBJ1-1; D is uncertain. For the CDR3, the DNA is TGTGCCAGTAGTTCAGGTTGGGCGAACACTGAAGCTTTCTTT. It is translated as CASSSGWANTEAFF.